Below are 9 T cell receptor beta chains sequenced from a single sample in a study of cytomegalovirus exposure and HLA in healthy donors (dated by TCRdb to the late 2010s). The library came from the immunoSEQ multiplex PCR assay. A mixture of 60 forward primers for TCR Vbeta segments and 13 reverse primers for TCR Jbeta segments was used in the multiplex PCR. TCRdb took over this immuneACCESS table, retaining in-frame rearrangements with V and J assigned. Such tables are incomplete; in checked studies, under half of the missing clones stem from an unresolved V gene, and the remainder is unexplained. The sample has fewer than 200,000 clones on record, roughly 13% of them singletons. Clones ranked in the top ten supply approximately 8.4% of the sample. The sample was PBMCs. The receptors originated from a man in his fifties or sixties in good health and CMV-seropositive.

This clone has a handful of counts. The rearrangement links TRBV6-5 to TRBJ2-2, with a weak D call TRBD2 (5 bases). V was cut by 2 bases and J by 6 bases, with 7 bases left in between. The CDR3 length is 13 residues. CDR1 and CDR2 from the germline V gene are MNHEY and SVGAGI. The CDR3 DNA sequence: TGTGCCAGCAGTTACAAGAGGGCCGGGGAGCTGTTTTTT. This gives the protein CASSYKRAGELFF.

The rearrangement links TRBV5-4 to TRBJ2-6; 9 bases match TRBD1. Per the germline V gene, CDR1 is SGHNT and CDR2 is YYREEE (reference sequence). The CDR3 has 17 amino acids. V shed 3 bases and J 4 bases; nucleotides not matched to a gene: 8. The CDR3 sequence is CASSSTGGALGANVLTF. The DNA for the CDR3 is TGTGCCAGCAGCTCAACAGGGGGCGCTCTAGGGGCCAACGTCCTGACTTTC.

This clone has a handful of counts. The rearrangement links TRBV10-2 to TRBJ2-5; 11 bases agree with TRBD2. The CDR3 has 16 residues. CDR1 is WSHSY, CDR2 SAAADI, per germline. With 6 bases clipped from V and 5 bases from J, the junction kept 11 bases outside the gene matches. Here the CDR3 DNA reads TGCGCCAGCAGCGAGGGGCTAGCGGGGGGCCAGGAGACCCAGTACTTC. Protein sequence: CASSEGLAGGQETQYF.

This clone has just a few counts. CDR3 nucleotides: TGTGCCAGCAGGCCGGGAGGGGGGTGGACAGATACGCAGTATTTT. This encodes CASRPGGGWTDTQYF. The J gene is TRBJ2-3, the V gene TRBV6-1; 8 bases align to TRBD2. Trimming took 6 bases from V and 3 from J; bases not matched to a gene: 8. CDR1 is MNHNS, CDR2 SASEGT, per germline. There are 15 residues in the CDR3.

V usage is TRBV5-6 and J usage is TRBJ2-7; 11 positions match TRBD1. The CDR3 runs to 14 residues. The J segment lost 1 base and the V segment lost 4 bases, leaving 1 base of the junction unmatched. Germline assignment: CDR1 SGHDT and CDR2 YYEEEE. Written as DNA, the CDR3 is TGTGCCAGCAGCGGACAGGGGGCGTCCTACGAGCAGTACTTC. This gives the protein CASSGQGASYEQYF.

This clone was seen just once. The chain is built from TRBV11-3 and TRBJ2-5; possibly TRBD2 for D (5 bases). From germline, CDR1 is SGHNT and CDR2 YENEEA. Trimming removed 1 base from V and 2 bases from J, with 11 bases in between. The CDR3 contains 15 residues. CDR3 residues: CASSLARDWQETQYF. In DNA form, the CDR3 reads TGTGCCAGCAGCTTAGCACGGGATTGGCAAGAGACCCAGTACTTC.

CDR3: CASQQAGPDTQYF. DNA for the CDR3: TGTGCCAGCCAACAAGCGGGGCCAGATACGCAGTATTTT. This rearrangement joins TRBV5-4 to TRBJ2-3, with 7 positions matching TRBD2. V trimming: 7 bases; J trimming: 4 bases; junction bases outside the gene matches: 6. Germline V gene data show CDR1 as SGHNT and CDR2 as YYREEE (reference sequence). CDR3 length: 13 residues. Supplemented by reference TRBV5-4 and TRBJ2-3, the full variable domain reads ETGVTQSPTHLIKTRGQQVTLRCSSQSGHNTVSWYQQALGQGPQFIFQYYREEENGRGNFPPRFSGLQFPNYSSELNVNALELDDSALYLCASQQAGPDTQYFGPGTRLTVL.

The sample holds a few counts of this clone. V and J are TRBV18 and TRBJ1-1; 8 bases fit TRBD1. V shed 4 bases, J shed 1 base, and the junction held 8 bases outside the gene matches. Germline CDR1 is KGHSH and CDR2 is LQKENI. The CDR3 is 16 amino acids. The CDR3 sequence: CASSLGQGTANTEAFF. The CDR3 nucleotides read TGTGCCAGCTCACTCGGACAGGGAACCGCGAACACTGAAGCTTTCTTT.

This clone was counted only a few times. V is TRBV4-3 and J is TRBJ2-1; D gene unclear. Germline values: CDR1 LGHNA, CDR2 YSLEER. V lost 0 bases and J 0 bases, leaving 12 bases between the germline ends. There are 17 residues in the CDR3. The CDR3 DNA sequence: TGCGCCAGCAGCCAAGATTGGGCAGAAAGCTCCTACAATGAGCAGTTCTTC. Its translation is CASSQDWAESSYNEQFF.